Given below is one T cell receptor (beta chain) in context. Antigen unknown. This PCR relied on a set of 60 Vbeta primers and 13 Jbeta primers. This table comes from immunoSEQ multiplex PCR, and its TCRdb copy is limited to in-frame clones, with some not included. The sample yields around 70,000 clones, 78% seen once. The ends were cut back, 1 base at V and 3 bases at J, with 14 bases in the middle. Germline V gene lookup returns CDR1 MDHEN and CDR2 SYDVKM. The CDR3 extends over 16 amino acids. This sample is drawn from a study of cytomegalovirus exposure and HLA in healthy donors. Study results and caveats: A previous analysis found most TCR beta V segments productive roughly 87% or roughly 30% of the time.

This receptor was taken from a woman aged 40-49 years in good health and CMV-seropositive. J is TRBJ2-3 and V is TRBV28; possibly TRBD1 for D (5 bases). Sequencing was performed on PBMCs. The CDR3, as DNA: TGTGCCAGCAGTTTATTTACGGTCAGGGTTACAGATACGCAGTATTTT. Translation gives CASSLFTVRVTDTQYF.